A few counts support the clone carrying this T cell receptor (beta chain). What it binds is unknown. The data originate from a study of identical twins. Study conclusions and caveats: It was possible that invariant MAIT and iNKT cells partly confounded the zero-insertion analyses.

MiXCR was run by TCRdb on the 5' RACE reads, yielding one entry per CDR3 protein. The table records about 720,000 distinct CDR3 sequences, 18% of them present only once. V shed 3 bases and J shed 6 bases, with 12 bases lying between them. The CDR3 loop spans 13 amino acids. Germline values: CDR1 SQVTM, CDR2 ANQGSEA. The sample also formed part of further work on T cells expressing NK-cell markers. In that study: One of eight sequenced donors was HCMV-seronegative; the other seven were seropositive. More than 5 donors carried dominant NKG2C+ clonotypes that made up roughly 1.0-8% of their CD8+ T cells.

This chain joins TRBV29-1 and TRBJ2-1; no clear D. The clonotype was recovered from a woman aged 18-30 years in good health. The sequenced sample consisted of PBMCs. This chain's CDR3 is CSVDESRANEQFF. The CDR3 bases are TGCAGCGTTGATGAGTCTAGGGCCAATGAGCAGTTCTTC.